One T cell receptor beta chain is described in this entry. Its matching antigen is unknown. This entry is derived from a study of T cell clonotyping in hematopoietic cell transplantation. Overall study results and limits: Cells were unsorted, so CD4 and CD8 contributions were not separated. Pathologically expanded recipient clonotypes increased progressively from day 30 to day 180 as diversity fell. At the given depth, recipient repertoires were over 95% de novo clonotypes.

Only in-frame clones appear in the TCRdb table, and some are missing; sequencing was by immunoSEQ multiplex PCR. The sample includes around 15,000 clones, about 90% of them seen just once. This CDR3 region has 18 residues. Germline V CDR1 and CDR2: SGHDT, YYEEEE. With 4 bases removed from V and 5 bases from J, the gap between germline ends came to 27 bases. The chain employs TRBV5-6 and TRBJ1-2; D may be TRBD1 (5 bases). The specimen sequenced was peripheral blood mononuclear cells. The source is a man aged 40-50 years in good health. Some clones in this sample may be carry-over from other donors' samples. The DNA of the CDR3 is TGTGCCAGCAGCCCGGGGGGTCGGCAGACCCGCTCCCCATATGGCTACACCTTC. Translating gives CASSPGGRQTRSPYGYTF.